A selection of T cell receptor beta chains follows, all from one sample in a study of STAT5B mutations in CD4+ large granular lymphocyte leukemia. Measured with immunoSEQ multiplex PCR; TCRdb has only the in-frame clones, and not every one. The sample records some 8,800 clones, roughly four fifths being singletons. The sample was PBMCs. Receptors were obtained from a man in his fifties or sixties with CD4+ T-cell large granular lymphocyte leukemia. The CDR3 runs from the conserved cysteine through the conserved F or W. D genes are given only for firm matches. Only part of the rows carry a size: once, few, many, or a class if the clone is expanded.

V: TRBV7-8
size: NA
J: TRBJ2-7
D: NA
CDR3: CASSLNSGRETYEQYF
DNA: TGTGCCAGCAGCTTAAACTCAGGCAGGGAGACCTACGAGCAGTACTTC

V: TRBV7-8
size: few
J: TRBJ1-2
D: TRBD1
CDR3: CASSFQGALGYTF
DNA: TGTGCCAGCAGTTTCCAGGGGGCGCTTGGCTACACCTTC

V: TRBV6-5
size: NA
J: TRBJ1-1
D: NA
CDR3: CASRLDSTMNTEAFF
DNA: TGTGCCAGCAGATTGGACAGTACTATGAACACTGAAGCTTTCTTT

V: TRBV7-9
size: NA
J: TRBJ2-1
D: TRBD2
CDR3: CASSSGTSGRGEQFF
DNA: TGTGCCAGCAGCTCCGGGACTAGCGGGAGAGGGGAGCAGTTCTTC

V: TRBV27
size: NA
J: TRBJ1-1
D: NA
CDR3: CASSSIRNTEAFF
DNA: TGTGCCAGCAGTTCAATTAGGAACACTGAAGCTTTCTTT

V: TRBV30
size: NA
J: TRBJ1-2
D: NA
CDR3: CAWSQGSTNYGYTF
DNA: TGTGCCTGGAGTCAGGGGAGTACTAACTATGGCTACACCTTC

V: TRBV28
size: NA
J: TRBJ1-1
D: NA
CDR3: CASSLYPNSGYTEAFF
DNA: TGTGCCAGCAGTTTATACCCCAATAGCGGTTACACTGAAGCTTTCTTT

V: TRBV19
size: NA
J: TRBJ1-1
D: NA
CDR3: CASSIKGTNTEAFF
DNA: TGTGCCAGTAGTATTAAAGGGACGAACACTGAAGCTTTCTTT

V: TRBV5-4
size: NA
J: TRBJ1-4
D: NA
CDR3: CASSVRGGEEKLFF
DNA: TGTGCCAGCAGCGTTAGGGGGGGGGAAGAAAAACTGTTTTTT

V: TRBV7-2
size: NA
J: TRBJ1-2
D: NA
CDR3: CASSLSPNELYYGYTF
DNA: TGTGCCAGCAGCTTAAGTCCAAACGAATTGTACTATGGCTACACCTTC

V: TRBV5-1
size: once
J: TRBJ2-1
D: TRBD2
CDR3: CASGSLSGSNEQFF
DNA: TGCGCCAGCGGGAGTCTGAGCGGGAGCAATGAGCAGTTCTTC

V: TRBV2
size: NA
J: TRBJ2-3
D: NA
CDR3: CASSGDQETYLSTDTQYF
DNA: TGTGCCAGCTCAGGGGATCAAGAGACCTATCTAAGCACAGATACGCAGTATTTT

V: TRBV6-5
size: NA
J: TRBJ2-5
D: NA
CDR3: CASSYPQETQYF
DNA: TGTGCCAGCAGTTATCCCCAAGAGACCCAGTACTTC

V: TRBV7-2
size: NA
J: TRBJ2-4
D: NA
CDR3: CASSLDQTNIQYF
DNA: TGTGCCAGCAGCTTAGACCAGACAAACATTCAGTACTTC

V: TRBV25-1
size: NA
J: TRBJ1-4
D: NA
CDR3: CASSEPGEGEKLFF
DNA: TGTGCCAGCAGTGAGCCAGGGGAGGGTGAAAAACTGTTTTTT

V: TRBV7-9
size: NA
J: TRBJ2-2
D: TRBD2
CDR3: CASSPIRTSGDANTGELFF
DNA: TGTGCCAGCAGCCCCATCCGGACTAGCGGGGACGCGAACACCGGGGAGCTGTTTTTT

V: TRBV14
size: NA
J: TRBJ2-7
D: TRBD1
CDR3: CASSLWEGQGSYEQYF
DNA: TGTGCCAGCAGTCTCTGGGAAGGACAGGGTTCCTACGAGCAGTACTTC